This T cell receptor (beta chain) appears in the sequencing data of a study of T-cell reconstitution after alpha-beta-depleted transplantation in children. As for this clonotype: Antigen specificity is unknown.

Study findings and constraints: T-cell numbers and diversity one year post-transplant derived largely from freshly generated T cells. Several hundred graft clones that had expanded were reportedly the source of alpha-beta T cells about two months after transplant. Diversity of TCRbeta at day 60 was high in some patients, arising from surviving recipient T cells and thymic progenitors.

Preparation of the TCRbeta library was carried out with unique molecular identifiers. MiXCR, applied by TCRdb to the PCR reads, yields one record per CDR3 protein. This table holds 100,000 or so distinct CDR3 sequences, 4.5% to 7.5% found once. The receptor's source is a female patient between 2 and 10 years old who had a stem cell transplant for Fanconi anemia, so the T cells may come from the graft donor. The material was PBMCs, mostly from graft donor cells, obtained 60 days after TCRalphabeta/CD19-depleted stem cell transplant.

CDR3 in DNA: TGCAGCGTTGGGACCTGGGACAGCTACGAGCAGTACTTC. It encodes CSVGTWDSYEQYF. This chain connects TRBV29-1 to TRBJ2-7; 7 nucleotides match TRBD1. The CDR3 sequence is 13 residues long. Germline loops: CDR1 SQVTM, CDR2 ANQGSEA. V lost 4 bases, J lost 3 bases, and 6 bases stayed unmatched.